The clone carrying this T cell receptor beta chain was seen once. Its antigen remains unknown. These data come from a study of cytomegalovirus exposure and HLA in healthy donors. Study outcomes and limitations: The study listed 150 to 200 cytomegalovirus-associated TCR beta chains.

Measured with immunoSEQ multiplex PCR; TCRdb has only the in-frame clones, and not every one. The sample yields over 150,000 clones, about 89% seen once. J lost 0 bases, V lost 4 bases, and 13 bases had no gene match. CDR1 and CDR2 (germline): SGHRS, YFSETQ. This CDR3 has 18 residues. The V gene is TRBV5-1, the J gene TRBJ2-4; 7 bases are a match to TRBD2. The sequenced sample consisted of PBMCs. The TCR sequence derives from a woman in her late teens or twenties in good health and CMV-seropositive. The CDR3 bases are TGCGCCAGCAGCCACGGGAGGCGGGGACCATCAGCCAAAAACATTCAGTACTTC. Translated: CASSHGRRGPSAKNIQYF. The whole variable domain, filled in from reference TRBV5-1 and TRBJ2-4, reads KAGVTQTPRYLIKTRGQQVTLSCSPISGHRSVSWYQQTPGQGLQFLFEYFSETQRNKGNFPGRFSGRQFSNSRSEMNVSTLELGDSALYLCASSHGRRGPSAKNIQYFGAGTRLSVL.